This T cell receptor beta chain appears in the sequencing data of a study of blood T cell repertoires in COVID-19 (dated by TCRdb to between 2020 and 2021). General notes on the study: Samples from collaborators originated in the United States, Italy and Spain and spanned both the acute and convalescent phases of COVID-19. The prospective study material was composed of cDNA or gDNA derived from T cells, B-cell-depleted T cells, or PBMCs. Subjects who had been exposed to COVID-19, were actively infected with it, or had recovered from it provided the deeply sampled blood TCRbeta repertoires that made up the dataset. A freely available public database, intended as a resource for researchers studying the immune response to SARS-CoV-2, is where the repertoires were released. Samples were obtained from the ongoing ImmuneRACE study (first 160 participants) and from about 1,300 subjects provided by 6 global collaborators. A de-identified subject ID, COVID-19 status, age in years and sex were almost always included in the sample metadata. HLA class I and class II types, where available, came from metadata supplied by the sample provider rather than from assay-based typing. What the research found in general, with its limitations: The quantity of clinical and demographic metadata differed by source and by participant and was supplied without curation.

Participants in the prospective study were aged roughly 18 to 100 years, lived in more than 20 United States geographic areas, and enrolled through a virtual design. Cohort assignment in the prospective study relied on participant-reported clinical history from a screening survey and a study questionnaire. In the prospective study, mobile phlebotomists collected whole blood, serum and a nasopharyngeal or oropharyngeal swab from each participant. Additional blood draws and questionnaires over an approximately 2-month period could optionally be provided by prospective study participants. Before DNA extraction, blood samples from the prospective study were shipped at room temperature or frozen. The germline V gene specifies SGDLS as CDR1 and YYNGEE as CDR2. The CDR3 runs 15 residues from the cysteine to the phenylalanine. Kept here is only the CDR3 DNA, which spans 45 bases and is read in frame from base 1. Compared with germline, V lacks 4 bases and J lacks 0 bases; bases without a gene match: 6.

On this clone: Its antigen is currently not known. The record has no base qualities; no much larger clone is one base away.

The immunoSEQ Assay, a bias-controlled multiplex PCR, was used to amplify TCRbeta CDR3 regions from genomic DNA. In the paper's pipeline: The number of nucleated cells in each sample was estimated by amplification of reference gene primers within the assay. Sequence reads were collapsed and filtered to measure the absolute abundance of every unique TCRbeta CDR3 rearrangement. For each sample, productive Simpson clonality was calculated by taking the square root of Simpson's diversity index across productive rearrangements. Sourced from immuneACCESS, this table was stored by TCRdb with only in-frame sequences that have V and J called. A share of the clones is absent; for the studies checked, an unresolved V gene accounts for under half, and the remainder has no known explanation. D and trimming were read from the DNA, whereas the V and J calls and clone size are those reported in that table. Present in this sample are about 190,000 clones, 86% of which were seen just once. Clones ranked in the top ten supply roughly 5.9% of the sample.

This clonotype was sampled from a man between 40 and 49 years old with acute COVID-19. The chain is encoded by TRBV9 joined to TRBJ2-5; a stretch of 7 junction bases matches TRBD2. Sequenced input: PBMCs or T cells enriched from blood (not recorded which). The CDR3: CASSPSGIYQETQYF. The DNA is TGTGCCAGCAGCCCCAGCGGGATTTACCAAGAGACCCAGTACTTC.